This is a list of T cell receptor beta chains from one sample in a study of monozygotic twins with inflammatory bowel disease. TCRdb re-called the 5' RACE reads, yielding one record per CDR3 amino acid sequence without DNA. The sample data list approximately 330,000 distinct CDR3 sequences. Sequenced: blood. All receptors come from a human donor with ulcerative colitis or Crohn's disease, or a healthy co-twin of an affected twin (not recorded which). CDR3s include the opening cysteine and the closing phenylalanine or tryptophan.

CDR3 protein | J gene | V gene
CASRGSSTGMNTEAFF | TRBJ1-1 | TRBV28
CSARLAGDEQETQYF | TRBJ2-5 | TRBV20-1
CASSITRTGRVHNEQFF | TRBJ2-1 | TRBV5-1
CASSLDERSGNTIYF | TRBJ1-3 | TRBV18
CASNRGSQPQHF | TRBJ1-5 | TRBV19
CASSSSTGRNTEAFF | TRBJ1-1 | TRBV5-1
CATLGAGRNEKLFF | TRBJ1-4 | TRBV15
CASSQPSHLKDSPHQETQYF | TRBJ2-5 | TRBV23-1
CASSPPYGTGELFF | TRBJ2-2 | TRBV4-2
CASSLRGGQVNEKLFF | TRBJ1-4 | TRBV2
CSVEGTSGRETQYF | TRBJ2-5 | TRBV29-1
CSASPGTDIQAQYF | TRBJ2-5 | TRBV20-1
CASSQDQRNEQYF | TRBJ2-7 | TRBV3-1
CASSSIPGGYEQYF | TRBJ2-7 | TRBV27
CASTLKTEAFF | TRBJ1-1 | TRBV12-3/TRBV12-4
CASSLATGFFTEAFF | TRBJ1-1 | TRBV27
CSASRGGGLGIGELFF | TRBJ2-2 | TRBV20-1
CASSGGTSGRNYEQYF | TRBJ2-7 | TRBV5-1
CASSLLWDRTAANYGYTF | TRBJ1-2 | TRBV5-1
CASSVASHSNEQFF | TRBJ2-1 | TRBV9
CASSSDSFGNQPQHF | TRBJ1-5 | TRBV27
CASTRGTDQETQYF | TRBJ2-5 | TRBV5-4
CASSVRGTGEDIQYF | TRBJ2-4 | TRBV9
CASSLELGATEAFF | TRBJ1-1 | TRBV5-1
CASSPPKRGEQFF | TRBJ2-1 | TRBV12-3/TRBV12-4
CSVIQGARTGELFF | TRBJ2-2 | TRBV29-1
CASSLGQSGYTF | TRBJ1-2 | TRBV12-3/TRBV12-4